These 2 T cell receptor beta chains came from one sample sequenced in a study of control samples from healthy donors and cancer patients. Produced via immunoSEQ multiplex PCR; TCRdb's table is partial and in-frame only. The data contain over 150,000 clones, around 94% of them singletons. Sequences were obtained from blood. The receptors stem from a man aged 25 to 40 in good health.

This chain uses TRBV18 with TRBJ1-1, with a possible D match to TRBD1 (6 bases). CDR3 length: 15 amino acids. With 1 base removed from V and 3 bases from J, the gap between germline ends came to 12 bases. CDR1 and CDR2 from the germline V gene are KGHSH and LQKENI. In DNA, the CDR3 is TGTGCCAGCTCACCACGGCAGGGGCTCGACACTGAAGCTTTCTTT. As protein: CASSPRQGLDTEAFF. The full variable domain, completed using reference TRBV18 and TRBJ1-1, is NAGVMQNPRHLVRRRGQEARLRCSPMKGHSHVYWYRQLPEEGLKFMVYLQKENIIDESGMPKERFSAEFPKEGPSILRIQQVVRGDSAAYFCASSPRQGLDTEAFFGQGTRLTVV.

This clone has a single count. V usage is TRBV5-4 and J usage is TRBJ1-5; possibly TRBD1 for D (6 bases). The CDR3 extends over 14 amino acids. V gave up 2 bases and J gave up 7 bases, with 13 bases separating them. Germline V gene sequence: CDR1 SGHNT, CDR2 YYREEE (reference sequence). CDR3 nucleotides: TGTGCCAGCAGCTTCGGGGGGGCGGGACAGCCCCAGCATTTT. Protein sequence: CASSFGGAGQPQHF.